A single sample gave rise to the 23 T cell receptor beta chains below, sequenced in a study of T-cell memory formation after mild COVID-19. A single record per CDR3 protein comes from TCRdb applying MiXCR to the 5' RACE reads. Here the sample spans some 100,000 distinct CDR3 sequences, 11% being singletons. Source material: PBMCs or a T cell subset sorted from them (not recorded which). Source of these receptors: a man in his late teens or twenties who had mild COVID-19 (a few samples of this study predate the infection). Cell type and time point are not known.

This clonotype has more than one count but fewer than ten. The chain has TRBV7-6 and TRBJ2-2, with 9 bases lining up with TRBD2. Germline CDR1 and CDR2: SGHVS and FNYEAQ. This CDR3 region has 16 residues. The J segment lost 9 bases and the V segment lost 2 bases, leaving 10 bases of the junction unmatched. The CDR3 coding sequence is TGTGCCAGCAGCTTACTGTTGCTAGCGGGGACCAGGGAGCTGTTTTTT. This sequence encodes CASSLLLLAGTRELFF.

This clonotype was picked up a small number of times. The CDR3: CASSAGRAYRNQPQHF. The CDR3, as DNA: TGTGCCAGCAGCGCCGGCAGGGCGTATCGCAATCAGCCCCAGCATTTT. The V gene is TRBV7-8, the J gene TRBJ1-5; weak D call: TRBD1 (5 bases). Per germline, CDR1 SGHVS and CDR2 FQNEAQ. With 5 bases removed from V and 2 bases from J, the gap between germline ends came to 16 bases. This CDR3 has 16 residues. Full variable domain (missing parts from reference TRBV7-8 and TRBJ1-5): GAGVSQSPRYKVAKRGQDVALRCDPISGHVSLFWYQQALGQGPEFLTYFQNEAQLDKSGLPSDRFFAERPEGSVSTLKIQRTQQEDSAVYLCASSAGRAYRNQPQHFGDGTRLSIL.

CDR3 sequence (DNA): TGCAGTGCTGCCGGGACTAGCGGGTATGAGCAGTTCTTC. Amino acids: CSAAGTSGYEQFF. The chain joins TRBV20-1 to TRBJ2-1; 12 bases match TRBD2. Per germline, CDR1 DFQATT and CDR2 SNEGSKA (reference sequence). This CDR3 region has 13 residues. Trimming at V came to 5 bases and at J to 8 bases, leaving 4 bases not matched to a gene.

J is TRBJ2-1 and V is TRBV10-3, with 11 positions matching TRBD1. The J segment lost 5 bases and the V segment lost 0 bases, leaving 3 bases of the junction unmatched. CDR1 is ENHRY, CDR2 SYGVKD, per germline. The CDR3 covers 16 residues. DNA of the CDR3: TGTGCCATCAGTGAGTCCGGACAGGGGGCGAACAATGAGCAGTTCTTC. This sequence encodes CAISESGQGANNEQFF.

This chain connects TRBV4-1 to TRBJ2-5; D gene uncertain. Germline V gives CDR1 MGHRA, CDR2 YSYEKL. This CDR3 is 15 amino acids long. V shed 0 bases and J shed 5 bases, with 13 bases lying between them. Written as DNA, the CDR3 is TGCGCCAGCAGCCAAGATTACGAGGCCTCGGAGACCCAGTACTTC. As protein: CASSQDYEASETQYF.

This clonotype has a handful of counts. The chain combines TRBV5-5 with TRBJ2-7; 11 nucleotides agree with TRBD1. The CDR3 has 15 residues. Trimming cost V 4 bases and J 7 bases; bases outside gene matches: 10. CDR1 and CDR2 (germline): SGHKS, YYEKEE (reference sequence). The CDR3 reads CASSHVPGQGVEQYF. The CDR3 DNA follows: TGTGCCAGCAGCCACGTACCGGGACAGGGGGTTGAGCAGTACTTC. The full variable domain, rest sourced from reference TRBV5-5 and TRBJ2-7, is DAGVTQSPTHLIKTRGQQVTLRCSPISGHKSVSWYQQVLGQGPQFIFQYYEKEERGRGNFPDRFSARQFPNYSSELNVNALLLGDSALYLCASSHVPGQGVEQYFGPGTRLTVT.

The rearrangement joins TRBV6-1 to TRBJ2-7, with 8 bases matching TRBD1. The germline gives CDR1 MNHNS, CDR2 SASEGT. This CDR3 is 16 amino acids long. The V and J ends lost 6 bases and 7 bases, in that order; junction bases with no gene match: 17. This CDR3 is CASRYFPPDREFEQYV. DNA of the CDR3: TGTGCCAGCAGGTACTTTCCACCGGACAGGGAGTTTGAGCAGTACGTC.

The CDR3 DNA reads as TGTGCCAGCAGCCAAGTGGCGGAGCAGCAAGAGACCCAGTACTTC. Translated: CASSQVAEQQETQYF. This sequence joins TRBV3-1 and TRBJ2-5, with D uncertain. The germline V and J ends were trimmed by 1 base and 2 bases, with 11 bases remaining between them. The CDR3 has 15 residues. CDR1 and CDR2 from the germline V gene are LGHDT and YNNKEL (reference sequence).

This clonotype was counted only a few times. CDR3 nucleotide sequence: TGTGCCAGCAGCTTAGGCTCCGGTGGAACGGGCTACACCTTC. Its translation: CASSLGSGGTGYTF. The chain joins TRBV7-3 to TRBJ1-2; D is undetermined. Trimming cost V 2 bases and J 8 bases, with 15 bases left between them. This CDR3 is built from 14 residues. Germline V gives CDR1 SGHTA, CDR2 FQGTGA.

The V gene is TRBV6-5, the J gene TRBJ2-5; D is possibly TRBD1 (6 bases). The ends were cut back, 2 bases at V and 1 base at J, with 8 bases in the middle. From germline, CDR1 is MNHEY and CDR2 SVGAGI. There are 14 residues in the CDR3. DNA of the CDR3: TGTGCCAGCAGTTACGTGGGGGCCCAAGAGACCCAGTACTTC. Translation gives CASSYVGAQETQYF.

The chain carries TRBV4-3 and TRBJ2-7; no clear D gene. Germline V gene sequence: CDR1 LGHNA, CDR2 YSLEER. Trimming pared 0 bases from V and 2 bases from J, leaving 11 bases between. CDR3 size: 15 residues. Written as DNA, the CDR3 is TGCGCCAGCAGCCAAGATTTACATGGCACCTACGAGCAGTACTTC. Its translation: CASSQDLHGTYEQYF.

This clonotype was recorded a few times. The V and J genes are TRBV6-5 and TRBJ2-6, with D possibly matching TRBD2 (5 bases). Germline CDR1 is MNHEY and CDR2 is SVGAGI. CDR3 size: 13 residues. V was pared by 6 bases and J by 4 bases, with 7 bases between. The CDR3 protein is CASRLGGANVLTF. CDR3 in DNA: TGTGCCAGCAGACTAGGCGGGGCCAACGTCCTGACTTTC.

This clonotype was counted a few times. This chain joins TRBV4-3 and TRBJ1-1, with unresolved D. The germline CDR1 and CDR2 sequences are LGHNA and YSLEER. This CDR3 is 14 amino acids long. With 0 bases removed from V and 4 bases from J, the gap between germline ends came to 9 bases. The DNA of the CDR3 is TGCGCCAGCAGCCAAGATTACGACGGCACTGAAGCTTTCTTT. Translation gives CASSQDYDGTEAFF.

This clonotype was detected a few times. The CDR3 nucleotides read TGTGCCAGCAGCGTAGGGGGGGGGCCCGCCTACAATGAGCAGTTCTTC. Translated, it gives CASSVGGGPAYNEQFF. The V and J genes are TRBV9 and TRBJ2-1; D perhaps matches TRBD2 (7 bases). Trimming stripped 0 bases from V and 2 bases from J, with 12 bases between. Germline-derived CDR1 and CDR2 are SGDLS and YYNGEE. The CDR3 totals 16 residues.

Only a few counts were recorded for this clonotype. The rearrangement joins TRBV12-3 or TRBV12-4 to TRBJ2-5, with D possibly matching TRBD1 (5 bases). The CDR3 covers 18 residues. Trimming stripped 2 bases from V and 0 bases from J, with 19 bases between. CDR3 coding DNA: TGTGCCAGCAGTTTACAGGGCCTTACCAAGGGGTACCAAGAGACCCAGTACTTC. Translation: CASSLQGLTKGYQETQYF.

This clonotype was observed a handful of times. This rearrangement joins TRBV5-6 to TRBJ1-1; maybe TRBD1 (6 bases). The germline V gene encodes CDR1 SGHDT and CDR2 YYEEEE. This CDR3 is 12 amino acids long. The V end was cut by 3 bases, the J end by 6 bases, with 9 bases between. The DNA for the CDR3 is TGTGCCAGCAGCTCAGGGGAGGCTGAAGCTTTCTTT. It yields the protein CASSSGEAEAFF.

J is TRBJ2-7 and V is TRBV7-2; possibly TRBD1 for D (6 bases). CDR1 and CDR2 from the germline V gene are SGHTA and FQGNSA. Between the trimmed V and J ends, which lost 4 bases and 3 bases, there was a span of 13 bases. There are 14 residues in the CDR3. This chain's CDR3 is CASSSARDNYEQYF. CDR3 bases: TGTGCCAGCAGCTCGGCCCGGGACAACTACGAGCAGTACTTC.

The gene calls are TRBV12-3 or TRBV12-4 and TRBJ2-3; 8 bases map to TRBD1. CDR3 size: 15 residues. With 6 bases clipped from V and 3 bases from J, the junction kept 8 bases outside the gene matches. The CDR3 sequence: CASSPQGASTDTQYF. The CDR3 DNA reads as TGTGCCAGCAGCCCCCAGGGGGCGAGTACAGATACGCAGTATTTT.

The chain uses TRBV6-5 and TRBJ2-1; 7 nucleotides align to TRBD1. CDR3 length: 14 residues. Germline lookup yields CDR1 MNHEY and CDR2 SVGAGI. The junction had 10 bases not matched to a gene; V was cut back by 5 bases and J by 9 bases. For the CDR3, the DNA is TGTGCCAGCAGTCCTTGGACAGGCCCCGGTGAGCAGTTCTTC. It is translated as CASSPWTGPGEQFF.

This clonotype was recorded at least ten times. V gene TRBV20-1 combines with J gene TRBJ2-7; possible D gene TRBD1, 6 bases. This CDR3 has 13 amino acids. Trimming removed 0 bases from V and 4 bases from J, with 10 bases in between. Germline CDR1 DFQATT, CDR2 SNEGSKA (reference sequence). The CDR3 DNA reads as TGCAGTGCTAGAGATGTCCAGGGGTACGAGCAGTACGTC. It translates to CSARDVQGYEQYV.

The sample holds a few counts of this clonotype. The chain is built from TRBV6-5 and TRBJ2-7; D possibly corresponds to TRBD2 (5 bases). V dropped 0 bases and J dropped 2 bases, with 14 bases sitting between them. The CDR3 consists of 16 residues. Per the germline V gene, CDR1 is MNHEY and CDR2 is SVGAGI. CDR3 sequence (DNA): TGTGCCAGCAGTTACTCGTTCGGGGAGACCCCCTACGAGCAGTACTTC. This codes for CASSYSFGETPYEQYF.

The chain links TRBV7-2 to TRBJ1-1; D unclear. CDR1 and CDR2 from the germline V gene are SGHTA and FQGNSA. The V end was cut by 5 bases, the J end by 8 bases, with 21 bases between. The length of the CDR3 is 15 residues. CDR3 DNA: TGTGCCAGCAGCCCCGGTGGGTGGGGAGGCCAAGAAGCTTTCTTT. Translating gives CASSPGGWGGQEAFF. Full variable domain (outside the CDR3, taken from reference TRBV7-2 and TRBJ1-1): GAGVSQSPSNKVTEKGKDVELRCDPISGHTALYWYRQSLGQGLEFLIYFQGNSAPDKSGLPSDRFSAERTGGSVSTLTIQRTQQEDSAVYLCASSPGGWGGQEAFFGQGTRLTVV.

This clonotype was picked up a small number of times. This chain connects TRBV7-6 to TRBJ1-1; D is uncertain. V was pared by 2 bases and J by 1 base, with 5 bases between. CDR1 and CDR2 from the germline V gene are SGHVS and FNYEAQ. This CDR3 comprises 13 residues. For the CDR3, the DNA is TGTGCCAGCAGCTTATACGGGAACACTGAAGCTTTCTTT. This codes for CASSLYGNTEAFF.